Below are 27 T cell receptor beta chains sequenced from a single sample in a study of OX40 agonist ivuxolimab in advanced cancers. Clones were read by immunoSEQ multiplex PCR, and TCRdb kept only the in-frame ones, dropping some. The table has approximately 74,000 clones, roughly 82% seen once; the top ten hold roughly 5%. This material consisted of CD4+ or CD8+ T cells sorted from blood, taken in a trial of the OX40 agonist ivuxolimab. Every receptor here comes from an adult with an advanced solid tumor such as melanoma, head and neck, liver or kidney cancer.

The chain employs TRBV6-5 and TRBJ2-7; 8 bases map to TRBD1. CDR3 size: 14 residues. Germline-derived CDR1 and CDR2 are MNHEY and SVGAGI. The V segment lost 7 bases and the J segment 5 bases; nucleotides outside the gene matches: 10. Here the CDR3 reads CASTRGQGWDEQYF. The CDR3 bases are TGTGCCAGCACCCGCGGACAGGGTTGGGACGAGCAGTACTTC.

The chain uses TRBV27 and TRBJ2-2; TRBD1 might be the D (7 bases). Germline assignment: CDR1 MNHEY and CDR2 SMNVEV (reference sequence). Trimming left V 7 bases short and J 6 bases short, with 12 bases between. The CDR3 contains 13 residues. CDR3 sequence reads: CASKEGAAGELFF. As DNA, the CDR3 is TGTGCCAGCAAGGAGGGGGCGGCCGGGGAGCTGTTTTTT.

This clone showed up just once. The chain joins TRBV5-1 to TRBJ1-1; 7 nucleotides match TRBD1. The ends lost 2 bases at V and 4 bases at J; junction bases unmatched: 5. This CDR3 is built from 14 residues. In germline, CDR1 is SGHRS, CDR2 YFSETQ. The CDR3 DNA reads TGCGCCAGCAGCTTAACAGGGGAGCGCACTGAAGCTTTCTTT. It specifies CASSLTGERTEAFF.

The genes are TRBV9 and TRBJ1-4, with no clear D. With 1 base removed from V and 0 bases from J, the gap between germline ends came to 10 bases. The CDR3 sequence is 16 residues long. Germline CDR1 and CDR2: SGDLS and YYNGEE. The CDR3: CASSVWEGATNEKLFF. The CDR3 coding sequence is TGTGCCAGCAGCGTATGGGAGGGCGCAACTAATGAAAAACTGTTTTTT.

The rearrangement joins TRBV7-2 to TRBJ2-1; 10 positions agree with TRBD1. This CDR3 contains 17 residues. Germline V gene data show CDR1 as SGHTA and CDR2 as FQGNSA. V shed 4 bases and J 5 bases; nucleotides not matched to a gene: 11. CDR3 residues: CASSSSGTGVWNNEQFF. The CDR3 bases are TGTGCCAGCAGCTCGTCCGGGACAGGGGTTTGGAACAATGAGCAGTTCTTC.

V and J are TRBV27 and TRBJ1-5, with a weak D call TRBD1 (5 bases). CDR3 length equals 15 residues. With 5 bases removed from V and 2 bases from J, the gap between germline ends came to 13 bases. The germline V gene encodes CDR1 MNHEY and CDR2 SMNVEV (reference sequence). The CDR3 is CASSMNTRGNQPQHF. The CDR3 DNA follows: TGTGCCAGCAGTATGAACACCAGGGGCAATCAGCCCCAGCATTTT.

The rearrangement uses TRBV14 and TRBJ2-5, with D tentatively TRBD2 (6 bases). The end of the DNA fits TRBJ2-7 better, so the J call may be wrong. CDR1 and CDR2 from the germline V gene are SGHDN and FVKESK. CDR3 size: 15 residues. The CDR3 DNA reads TGTGCCAGCAGCCCCGGATTACTAGCAGTTTACGAGCAGTACTTC. It is translated as CASSPGLLAVYEQYF.

The chain carries TRBV28 and TRBJ1-2; D gene ambiguous. Trimming took off 5 bases at V and 13 bases at J, with 17 bases between the two ends. Germline V gives CDR1 MDHEN, CDR2 SYDVKM. The CDR3 length is 12 residues. DNA for the CDR3: TGTGCCAGCAGTCCGGACCGGCTGTTAAGCACCTTC. Amino acid sequence: CASSPDRLLSTF.

This sequence joins TRBV6-1 and TRBJ2-2; D remains ambiguous. From germline, CDR1 is MNHNS and CDR2 SASEGT. This CDR3 region has 13 residues. Between the trimmed V and J ends, which lost 0 bases and 9 bases, there was a span of 8 bases. CDR3 residues: CASSEAILRELFF. DNA of the CDR3: TGTGCCAGCAGTGAAGCGATACTCAGGGAGCTGTTTTTT.

The chain is built from TRBV28 and TRBJ2-3; 7 positions match TRBD2. V was clipped by 7 bases and J by 6 bases; unmatched bases: 4. The CDR3 runs 12 residues. Germline V CDR1 and CDR2: MDHEN, SYDVKM. This CDR3 reads CASKRGLDTQYF. CDR3 coding DNA: TGTGCCAGCAAGCGGGGCCTGGATACGCAGTATTTT.

The chain has TRBV27 and TRBJ2-1; D not resolved. Trimming removed 4 bases from V and 7 bases from J, with 14 bases in between. CDR1 MNHEY and CDR2 SMNVEV come from the germline V gene (reference sequence). The CDR3 extends over 14 amino acids. CDR3 sequence: CASSYRLEGNEQFF. CDR3 bases: TGTGCCAGCAGTTACCGCCTCGAAGGGAATGAGCAGTTCTTC.

This clone was detected only once. The V gene is TRBV5-4, the J gene TRBJ2-7, with a tentative D call TRBD2 (7 bases). The CDR3 covers 14 residues. Trimming took off 4 bases at V and 3 bases at J, with 14 bases between the two ends. Germline V CDR1 and CDR2: SGHNT, YYREEE (reference sequence). The CDR3 bases are TGTGCCAGCAGCCCGGGGGGCCCATTCTACGAGCAGTACGTC. The encoded protein is CASSPGGPFYEQYV.

The rearrangement joins TRBV7-3 to TRBJ1-1; D unresolved. With 2 bases removed from V and 1 base from J, the gap between germline ends came to 8 bases. Per the germline V gene, CDR1 is SGHTA and CDR2 is FQGTGA. This CDR3 spans 14 amino acids. The CDR3 is CASSLGLQNTEAFF. CDR3 nucleotides: TGTGCCAGCAGCTTAGGGCTTCAGAACACTGAAGCTTTCTTT.

V and J are TRBV7-9 and TRBJ1-1; 7 bases are a match to TRBD1. The CDR3 is 17 residues long. Looked up from germline, CDR1 is SEHNR and CDR2 is FQNEAQ (reference sequence). The trim removed 5 bases at V and 5 bases at J, leaving 17 bases unmatched. The DNA of the CDR3 is TGTGCCAGCAGCGCCACAGGGGTTTGGACCCTGAGGACTGAAGCTTTCTTT. As protein: CASSATGVWTLRTEAFF.

The table lists this clone with a count of one. The chain has TRBV4-1 and TRBJ2-5, with TRBD2 matching over 9 bases. V shed 4 bases, J shed 3 bases, and the junction held 9 bases outside the gene matches. Per germline, CDR1 MGHRA and CDR2 YSYEKL. CDR3 length: 16 residues. The CDR3 loop reads CASSPSGTSLKETQYF. Written as DNA, the CDR3 is TGCGCCAGCAGCCCGAGTGGGACTAGCCTTAAAGAGACCCAGTACTTC.

The CDR3 spells CASSFYGTGYYNEQFF. CDR3 nucleotides: TGTGCCAGCAGCTTCTACGGGACAGGGTATTACAATGAGCAGTTCTTC. The chain combines TRBV7-6 with TRBJ2-1, with TRBD1 identical over 9 bases. Trimming cost V 3 bases and J 4 bases; bases outside gene matches: 7. Per germline, CDR1 SGHVS and CDR2 FNYEAQ. The CDR3 runs 16 residues.

The chain links TRBV5-4 to TRBJ2-6; unclear D gene. Germline lookup yields CDR1 SGHNT and CDR2 YYREEE (reference sequence). The CDR3 extends over 14 amino acids. Trimming pared 4 bases from V and 4 bases from J, leaving 9 bases between. As DNA, the CDR3 is TGTGCCAGCAGCATCGCCGGGGGGGCCAACGTCCTGACTTTC. Translated: CASSIAGGANVLTF. Supplemented by reference TRBV5-4 and TRBJ2-6, the full variable domain reads ETGVTQSPTHLIKTRGQQVTLRCSSQSGHNTVSWYQQALGQGPQFIFQYYREEENGRGNFPPRFSGLQFPNYSSELNVNALELDDSALYLCASSIAGGANVLTFGAGSRLTVL.

The V gene is TRBV9, the J gene TRBJ2-2; D is possibly TRBD2 (5 bases). V shed 0 bases and J shed 2 bases, with 8 bases lying between them. The CDR3 totals 15 residues. Germline lookup yields CDR1 SGDLS and CDR2 YYNGEE. The CDR3 region is CASSVVGDNTGELFF. The CDR3 DNA is TGTGCCAGCAGCGTAGTCGGGGATAACACCGGGGAGCTGTTTTTT. Together with reference TRBV9 and TRBJ2-2, the CDR3 gives the full variable domain: DSGVTQTPKHLITATGQRVTLRCSPRSGDLSVYWYQQSLDQGLQFLIQYYNGEERAKGNILERFSAQQFPDLHSELNLSSLELGDSALYFCASSVVGDNTGELFFGEGSRLTVL.

The rearrangement links TRBV5-4 to TRBJ2-3, with 7 bases identical to TRBD2. The J segment lost 2 bases and the V segment lost 10 bases, leaving 7 bases of the junction unmatched. CDR3 length equals 13 residues. Per germline, CDR1 SGHNT and CDR2 YYREEE (reference sequence). CDR3 region: CAGTSEPTDTQYF. CDR3 coding DNA: TGTGCCGGAACTAGCGAGCCCACAGATACGCAGTATTTT.

The chain combines TRBV21-1 with TRBJ2-1; the table gives TRBD2 as D, unverified against the DNA. TRBV21-1 is deemed a pseudogene. The CDR3 loop spans 17 amino acids. CDR3 bases: TGTGCCAGCAGCAAAGTGGACACTCTAGGAAGGAGGGATGAGCAGTTCTTC. Amino acid sequence: CASSKVDTLGRRDEQFF.

V and J are TRBV6-5 and TRBJ1-1, with no clear D. CDR3 length: 15 residues. Germline V gene lookup returns CDR1 MNHEY and CDR2 SVGAGI. V dropped 5 bases and J dropped 2 bases, with 15 bases sitting between them. The CDR3 sequence: CASSARTRENTEAFF. The CDR3 nucleotides read TGTGCCAGCAGTGCTCGTACCAGAGAAAACACTGAAGCTTTCTTT.

This chain connects TRBV7-2 to TRBJ2-3; unclear D gene. The germline V gene encodes CDR1 SGHTA and CDR2 FQGNSA. The CDR3 totals 14 residues. Trimming stripped 1 base from V and 2 bases from J, with 7 bases between. This chain's CDR3 is CASSLVDSTDTQYF. Written as DNA, the CDR3 is TGTGCCAGCAGCTTAGTCGACTCCACAGATACGCAGTATTTT.

This chain connects TRBV6-4 to TRBJ2-1, with D possibly TRBD1 on 6 matching bases. The CDR3 contains 15 residues. V lost 4 bases and J 3 bases, leaving 13 bases between the germline ends. The germline V gene has CDR1 MRHNA and CDR2 SNTAGT. CDR3 in DNA: TGTGCCAGCAGTGCGGGACATTCAATCTACAATGAGCAGTTCTTC. It specifies CASSAGHSIYNEQFF.

On this clone: No conserved phenylalanine or tryptophan is present at the end of the CDR3, so a read error is the likely explanation. The V and J genes are TRBV28 and TRBJ1-2; D is possibly TRBD1 (5 bases). CDR1 and CDR2 (germline): MDHEN, SYDVKM. The CDR3 sequence is 12 residues long. Trimming left V 6 bases short and J 4 bases short, with 9 bases between. The CDR3 region is CASSRVTYGYTL. The CDR3 DNA reads TGTGCCAGCAGCAGGGTCACCTATGGCTACACCCTC.

The V call is TRBV28, the J call TRBJ2-3; 11 bases match TRBD2. J gave up 2 bases and V 5 bases, and 6 bases lay outside the gene matches. CDR1 is MDHEN and CDR2 is SYDVKM in the germline V gene. The CDR3 is made up of 16 amino acids. The DNA of the CDR3 is TGTGCCAGCAGTCCCACTAGCGGGGGATCCACAGATACGCAGTATTTT. Translated: CASSPTSGGSTDTQYF.

The rearrangement uses TRBV19 and TRBJ2-7; D is uncertain. In germline, CDR1 is LNHDA, CDR2 SQIVND (reference sequence). Trimming pared 9 bases from V and 2 bases from J, leaving 17 bases between. The CDR3 totals 14 residues. Here the CDR3 reads CASLFPLLTYEQYF. The CDR3, as DNA: TGTGCCAGCCTGTTCCCCCTACTTACCTACGAGCAGTACTTC.

The chain links TRBV4-2 to TRBJ2-3, with D possibly being TRBD2 (5 bases). Germline CDR1 LGHNA, CDR2 YNFKEQ. V dropped 0 bases and J dropped 0 bases, with 7 bases sitting between them. This CDR3 comprises 15 residues. CDR3 sequence reads: CASSQESGSTDTQYF. The CDR3, as DNA: TGTGCCAGCAGCCAAGAGAGCGGAAGCACAGATACGCAGTATTTT.